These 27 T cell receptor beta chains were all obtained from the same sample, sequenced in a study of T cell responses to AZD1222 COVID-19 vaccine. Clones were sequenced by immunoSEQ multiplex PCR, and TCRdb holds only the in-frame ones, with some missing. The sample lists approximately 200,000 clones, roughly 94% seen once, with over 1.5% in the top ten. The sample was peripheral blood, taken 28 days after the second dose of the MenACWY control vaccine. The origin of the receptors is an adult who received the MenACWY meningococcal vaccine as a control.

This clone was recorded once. CDR3 sequence: CASVSGGSDTQYF. The CDR3 region has the DNA TGTGCCAGCGTTAGTGGGGGCTCAGATACGCAGTATTTT. The chain uses TRBV28 and TRBJ2-3; the D gene is possibly TRBD1 (6 bases). Trimming cost V 8 bases and J 4 bases, with 13 bases left between them. The CDR3 is 13 residues long. CDR1 MDHEN and CDR2 SYDVKM come from the germline V gene. Looking up the rest from reference TRBV28 and TRBJ2-3 gives the full variable domain: DVKVTQSSRYLVKRTGEKVFLECVQDMDHENMFWYRQDPGLGLRLIYFSYDVKMKEKGDIPEGYSVSREKKERFSLILESASTNQTSMYLCASVSGGSDTQYFGPGTRLTVL.

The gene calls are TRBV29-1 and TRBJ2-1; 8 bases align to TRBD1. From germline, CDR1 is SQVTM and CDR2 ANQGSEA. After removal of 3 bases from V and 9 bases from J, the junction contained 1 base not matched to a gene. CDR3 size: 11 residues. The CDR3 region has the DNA TGCAGCGTTGATACAGGGGGTGAGCAGTTCTTC. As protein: CSVDTGGEQFF.

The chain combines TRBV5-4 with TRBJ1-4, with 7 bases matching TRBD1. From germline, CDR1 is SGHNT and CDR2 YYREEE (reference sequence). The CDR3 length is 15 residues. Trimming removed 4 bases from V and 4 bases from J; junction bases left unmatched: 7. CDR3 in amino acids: CASSRNRGLNEKLFF. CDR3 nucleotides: TGTGCCAGCAGCCGGAACAGGGGCCTTAATGAAAAACTGTTTTTT.

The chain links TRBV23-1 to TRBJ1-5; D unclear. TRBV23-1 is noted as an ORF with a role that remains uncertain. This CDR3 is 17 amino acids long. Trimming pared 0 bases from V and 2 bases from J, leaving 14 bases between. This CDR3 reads CASSQSSYYIRNQPQHF. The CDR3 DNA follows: TGCGCCAGCAGTCAATCTTCGTACTATATACGCAATCAGCCCCAGCATTTT.

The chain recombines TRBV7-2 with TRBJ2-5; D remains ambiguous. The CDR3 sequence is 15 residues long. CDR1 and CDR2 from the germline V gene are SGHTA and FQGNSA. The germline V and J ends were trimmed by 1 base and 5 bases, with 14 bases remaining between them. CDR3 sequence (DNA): TGTGCCAGCAGCTTAGTGCAGGCGGCGTCGGAGACCCAGTACTTC. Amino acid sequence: CASSLVQAASETQYF.

The CDR3 loop is CASRPRQGSYEQYF. CDR3 coding DNA: TGTGCCAGCAGGCCTAGACAGGGGTCCTACGAGCAGTACTTC. The chain carries TRBV6-5 and TRBJ2-7; TRBD1 matches at 8 bases. The CDR3 extends over 14 amino acids. V dropped 6 bases and J dropped 1; count of bases not matched to a gene: 5. The germline V gene encodes CDR1 MNHEY and CDR2 SVGAGI.

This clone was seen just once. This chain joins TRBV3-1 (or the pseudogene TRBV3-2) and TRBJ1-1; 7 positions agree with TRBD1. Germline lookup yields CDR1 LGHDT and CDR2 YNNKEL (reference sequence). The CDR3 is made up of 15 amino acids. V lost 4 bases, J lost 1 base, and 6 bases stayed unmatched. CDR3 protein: CASSLGTASNTEAFF. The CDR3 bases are TGTGCCAGCAGCCTCGGGACAGCCTCGAACACTGAAGCTTTCTTT.

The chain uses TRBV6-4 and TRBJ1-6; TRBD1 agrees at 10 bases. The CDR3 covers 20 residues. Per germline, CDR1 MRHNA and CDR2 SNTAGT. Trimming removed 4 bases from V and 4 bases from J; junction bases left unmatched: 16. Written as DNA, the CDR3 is TGTGCCAGCAGTGGGGACAGGGGTTCGGCCAAAGCTTATTATAATTCACCCCTCCACTTT. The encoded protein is CASSGDRGSAKAYYNSPLHF.

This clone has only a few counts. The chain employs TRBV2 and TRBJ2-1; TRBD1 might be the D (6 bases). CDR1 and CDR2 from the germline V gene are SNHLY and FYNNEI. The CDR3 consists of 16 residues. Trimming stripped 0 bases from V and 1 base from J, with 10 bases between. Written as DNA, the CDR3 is TGTGCCAGCAGTGAAGCGCGGCAGGGGTCCTACAATGAGCAGTTCTTC. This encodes CASSEARQGSYNEQFF.

The CDR3 sequence is CASSPRQNYGYTF. The CDR3 region has the DNA TGTGCCAGCAGCCCCCGACAGAACTATGGCTACACCTTC. V usage is TRBV27 and J usage is TRBJ1-2, with D possibly matching TRBD1 (5 bases). CDR1 and CDR2 (germline): MNHEY, SMNVEV (reference sequence). There are 13 residues in the CDR3. V lost 6 bases and J 2 bases, leaving 10 bases between the germline ends.

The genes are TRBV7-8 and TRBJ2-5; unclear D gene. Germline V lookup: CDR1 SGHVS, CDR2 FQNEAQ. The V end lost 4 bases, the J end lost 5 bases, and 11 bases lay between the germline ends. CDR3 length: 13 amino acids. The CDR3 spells CASSSRRAETQYF. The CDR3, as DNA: TGTGCCAGCAGCTCGAGACGGGCTGAGACCCAGTACTTC.

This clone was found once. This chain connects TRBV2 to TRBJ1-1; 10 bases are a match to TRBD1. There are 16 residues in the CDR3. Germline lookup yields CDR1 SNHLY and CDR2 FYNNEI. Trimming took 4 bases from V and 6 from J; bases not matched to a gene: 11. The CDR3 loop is CASSVVSGTGASEAFF. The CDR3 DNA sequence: TGTGCCAGCAGTGTGGTCAGCGGGACAGGGGCTTCTGAAGCTTTCTTT. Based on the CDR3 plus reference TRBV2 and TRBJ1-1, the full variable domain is EPEVTQTPSHQVTQMGQEVILRCVPISNHLYFYWYRQILGQKVEFLVSFYNNEISEKSEIFDDQFSVERPDGSNFTLKIRSTKLEDSAMYFCASSVVSGTGASEAFFGQGTRLTVV.

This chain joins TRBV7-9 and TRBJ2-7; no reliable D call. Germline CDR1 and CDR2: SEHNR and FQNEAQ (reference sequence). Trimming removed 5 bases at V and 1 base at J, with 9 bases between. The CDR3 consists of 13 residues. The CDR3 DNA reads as TGTGCCAGCAGCCCCTCAGCTTCCTACGAGCAGTACTTC. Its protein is CASSPSASYEQYF.

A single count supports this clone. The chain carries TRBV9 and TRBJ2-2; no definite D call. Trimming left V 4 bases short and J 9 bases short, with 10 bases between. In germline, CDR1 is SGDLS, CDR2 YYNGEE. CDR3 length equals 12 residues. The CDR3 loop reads CASSNPSRELFF. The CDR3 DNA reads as TGTGCCAGCAGCAACCCTTCCAGGGAGCTGTTTTTT.

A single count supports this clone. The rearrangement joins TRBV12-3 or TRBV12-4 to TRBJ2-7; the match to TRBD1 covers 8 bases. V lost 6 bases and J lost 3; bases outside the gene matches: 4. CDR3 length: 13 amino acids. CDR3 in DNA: TGTGCCAGCAGCGATGGGACAGGCTACGAGCAGTACTTC. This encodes CASSDGTGYEQYF.

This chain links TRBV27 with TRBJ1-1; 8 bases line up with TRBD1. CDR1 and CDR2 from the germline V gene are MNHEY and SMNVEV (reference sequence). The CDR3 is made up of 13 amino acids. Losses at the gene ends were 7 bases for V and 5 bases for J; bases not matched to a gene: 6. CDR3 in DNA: TGTGCCAGCACCGAGAGACAGGGGACTGAAGCTTTCTTT. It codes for CASTERQGTEAFF.

CDR3 residues: CASSKDGNYGYTF. The CDR3 nucleotides read TGTGCCAGCAGCAAGGACGGGAACTATGGCTACACCTTC. The rearrangement links TRBV7-9 to TRBJ1-2; D is uncertain. This CDR3 contains 13 residues. Germline V gene sequence: CDR1 SEHNR, CDR2 FQNEAQ (reference sequence). Trimming left V 5 bases short and J 2 bases short, with 9 bases between.

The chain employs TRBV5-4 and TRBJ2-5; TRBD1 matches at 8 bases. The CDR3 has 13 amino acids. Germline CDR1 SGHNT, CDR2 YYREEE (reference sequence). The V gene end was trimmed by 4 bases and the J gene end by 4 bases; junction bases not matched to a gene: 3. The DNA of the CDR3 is TGTGCCAGCAGCACGGACAGGGTAGAGACCCAGTACTTC. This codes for CASSTDRVETQYF. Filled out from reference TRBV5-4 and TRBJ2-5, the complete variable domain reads ETGVTQSPTHLIKTRGQQVTLRCSSQSGHNTVSWYQQALGQGPQFIFQYYREEENGRGNFPPRFSGLQFPNYSSELNVNALELDDSALYLCASSTDRVETQYFGPGTRLLVL.

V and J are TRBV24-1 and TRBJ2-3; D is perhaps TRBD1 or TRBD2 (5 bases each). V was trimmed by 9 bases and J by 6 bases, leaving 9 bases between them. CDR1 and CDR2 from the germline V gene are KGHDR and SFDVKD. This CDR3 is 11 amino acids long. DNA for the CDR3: TGTGCCACCCCCAGGGACGATACGCAGTATTTT. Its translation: CATPRDDTQYF.

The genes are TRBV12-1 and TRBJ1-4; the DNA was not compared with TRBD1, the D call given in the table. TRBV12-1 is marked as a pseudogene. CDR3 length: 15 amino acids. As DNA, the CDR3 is TGTGCCAGCAGCTCTCCGGGACAGGGAGGGGAAAAACTGTTTTTT. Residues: CASSSPGQGGEKLFF.

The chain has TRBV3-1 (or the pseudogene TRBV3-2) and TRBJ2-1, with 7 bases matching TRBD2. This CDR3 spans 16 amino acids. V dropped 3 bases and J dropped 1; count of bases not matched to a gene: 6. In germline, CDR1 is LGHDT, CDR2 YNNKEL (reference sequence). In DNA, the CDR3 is TGTGCCAGCAGCCACGGCGGGGGAGGTTCCTACAATGAGCAGTTCTTC. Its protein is CASSHGGGGSYNEQFF.

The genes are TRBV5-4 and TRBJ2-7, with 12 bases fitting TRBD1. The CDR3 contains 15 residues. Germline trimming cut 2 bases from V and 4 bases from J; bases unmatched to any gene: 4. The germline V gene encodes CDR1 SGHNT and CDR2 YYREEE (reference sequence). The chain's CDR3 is CASSFRDRGLYEQYF. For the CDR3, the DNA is TGTGCCAGCAGCTTCAGGGACAGGGGGCTGTACGAGCAGTACTTC.

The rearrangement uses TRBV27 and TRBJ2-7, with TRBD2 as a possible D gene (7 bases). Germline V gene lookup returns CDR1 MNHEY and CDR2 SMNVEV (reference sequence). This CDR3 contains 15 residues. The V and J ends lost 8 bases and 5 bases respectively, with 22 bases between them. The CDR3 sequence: CASGRGGPSWDEQYF. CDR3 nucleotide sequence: TGTGCCAGCGGGAGGGGGGGGCCTAGTTGGGACGAGCAGTACTTC.

CDR3 loop: CASSWVQGLQETQYF. The CDR3 DNA follows: TGTGCCAGCAGCTGGGTACAGGGCCTCCAAGAGACCCAGTACTTC. The J gene is TRBJ2-5, the V gene TRBV7-2, with TRBD1 as a possible D gene (6 bases). The CDR3 totals 15 residues. Looked up from germline, CDR1 is SGHTA and CDR2 is FQGNSA. V was pared by 4 bases and J by 1 base, with 13 bases between.

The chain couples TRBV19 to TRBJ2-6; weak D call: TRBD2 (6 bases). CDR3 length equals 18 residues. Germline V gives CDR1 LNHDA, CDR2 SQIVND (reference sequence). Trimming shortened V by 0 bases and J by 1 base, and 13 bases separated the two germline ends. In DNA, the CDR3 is TGTGCCAGTAGTATAGATTGGGGGAGGTTTTCTGGGGCCAACGTCCTGACTTTC. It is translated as CASSIDWGRFSGANVLTF.

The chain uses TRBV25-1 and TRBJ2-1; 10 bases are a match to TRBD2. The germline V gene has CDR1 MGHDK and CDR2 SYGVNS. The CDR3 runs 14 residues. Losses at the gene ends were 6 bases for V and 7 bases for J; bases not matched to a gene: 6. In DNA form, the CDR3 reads TGTGCCAGCAGGGAAGCGGGAGGGCTGAATGAGCAGTTCTTC. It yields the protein CASREAGGLNEQFF.

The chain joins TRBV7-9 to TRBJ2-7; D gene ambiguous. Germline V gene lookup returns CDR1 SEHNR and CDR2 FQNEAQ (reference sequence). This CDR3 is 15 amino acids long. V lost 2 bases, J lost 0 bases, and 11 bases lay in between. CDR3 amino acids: CASSLRPGLSYEQYF. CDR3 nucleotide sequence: TGTGCCAGCAGCTTACGGCCGGGCCTCTCCTACGAGCAGTACTTC. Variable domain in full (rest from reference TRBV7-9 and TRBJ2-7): DTGVSQNPRHKITKRGQNVTFRCDPISEHNRLYWYRQTLGQGPEFLTYFQNEAQLEKSRLLSDRFSAERPKGSFSTLEIQRTEQGDSAMYLCASSLRPGLSYEQYFGPGTRLTVT.